This section outlines one T cell receptor (beta chain) sequence together with its context. Its target is not known. The same CDR3 also results from other DNA sequences found in this sample. Measured with immunoSEQ multiplex PCR; TCRdb has only the in-frame clones, and not every one. Here the sample spans 1.5 million to 1.9 million clones, approximately 98% being singletons. The sample originates from a study of shared clonotypes between healthy human individuals. The study's findings and limits: Some naive CD4 clonotypes, 4.5% to 5.5%, turned up in common across a few donors.

The CDR3 covers 12 residues. The germline CDR1 and CDR2 sequences are ENHRY and SYGVKD. V was cut by 0 bases and J by 7 bases, with 7 bases left in between. The sequenced sample consisted of naive CD4+ T cells sorted from blood. Subset denoted: CD45RA+ positively selected. The receptor comes from a man younger than 45 in good health. This chain uses TRBV10-3 with TRBJ2-7, with D perhaps TRBD1 (5 bases). The DNA of the CDR3 is TGTGCCATCAGTGAGTCAAGGGGTGAGCAGTACTTC. It is translated as CAISESRGEQYF.